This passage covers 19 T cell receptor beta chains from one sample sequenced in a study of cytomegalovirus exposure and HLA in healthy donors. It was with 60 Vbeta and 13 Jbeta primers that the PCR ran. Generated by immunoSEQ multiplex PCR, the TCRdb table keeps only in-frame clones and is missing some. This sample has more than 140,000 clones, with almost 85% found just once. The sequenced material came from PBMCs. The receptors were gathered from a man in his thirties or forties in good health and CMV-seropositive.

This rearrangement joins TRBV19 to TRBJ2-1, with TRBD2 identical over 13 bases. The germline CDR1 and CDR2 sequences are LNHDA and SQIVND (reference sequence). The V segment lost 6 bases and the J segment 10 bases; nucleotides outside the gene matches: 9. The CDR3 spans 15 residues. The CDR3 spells CASSRLAGGMGEQFF. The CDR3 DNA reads TGTGCCAGTAGCAGACTAGCGGGGGGTATGGGCGAGCAGTTCTTC.

CDR3 DNA: TGTGCCAGCAGTATGCCAGGCTTGCCAACCAGCTCTGGAAACACCATATATTTT. Translation gives CASSMPGLPTSSGNTIYF. The rearrangement joins TRBV28 to TRBJ1-3, with D unresolved. The ends were cut back, 5 bases at V and 0 bases at J, with 20 bases in the middle. CDR1 and CDR2 from the germline V gene are MDHEN and SYDVKM. CDR3 size: 18 residues. The entire variable domain, with the rest obtained from reference TRBV28 and TRBJ1-3, is as follows: DVKVTQSSRYLVKRTGEKVFLECVQDMDHENMFWYRQDPGLGLRLIYFSYDVKMKEKGDIPEGYSVSREKKERFSLILESASTNQTSMYLCASSMPGLPTSSGNTIYFGEGSWLTVV.

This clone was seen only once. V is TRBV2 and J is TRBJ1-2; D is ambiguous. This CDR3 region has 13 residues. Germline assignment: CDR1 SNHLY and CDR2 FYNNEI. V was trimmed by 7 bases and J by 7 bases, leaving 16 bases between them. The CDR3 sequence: CASTKEALGGYTF. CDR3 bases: TGTGCCAGCACTAAGGAGGCGTTAGGTGGCTACACCTTC.

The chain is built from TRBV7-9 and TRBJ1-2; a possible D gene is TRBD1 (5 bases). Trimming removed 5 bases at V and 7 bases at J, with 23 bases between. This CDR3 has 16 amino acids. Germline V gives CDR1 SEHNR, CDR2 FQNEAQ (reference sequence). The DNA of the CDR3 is TGTGCCAGCAGCCTCGGGCGGGGACCGGGCCACGGTGGCTACACCTTC. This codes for CASSLGRGPGHGGYTF. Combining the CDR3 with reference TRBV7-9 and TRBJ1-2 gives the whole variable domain DTGVSQNPRHKITKRGQNVTFRCDPISEHNRLYWYRQTLGQGPEFLTYFQNEAQLEKSRLLSDRFSAERPKGSFSTLEIQRTEQGDSAMYLCASSLGRGPGHGGYTFGSGTRLTVV.

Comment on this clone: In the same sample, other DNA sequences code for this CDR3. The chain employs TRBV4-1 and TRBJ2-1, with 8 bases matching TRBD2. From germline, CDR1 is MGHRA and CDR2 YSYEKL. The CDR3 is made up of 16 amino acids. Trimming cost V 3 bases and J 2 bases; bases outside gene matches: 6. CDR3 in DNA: TGCGCCAGCAGCCACGATAGCGGGATGACCTACAATGAGCAGTTCTTC. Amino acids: CASSHDSGMTYNEQFF.

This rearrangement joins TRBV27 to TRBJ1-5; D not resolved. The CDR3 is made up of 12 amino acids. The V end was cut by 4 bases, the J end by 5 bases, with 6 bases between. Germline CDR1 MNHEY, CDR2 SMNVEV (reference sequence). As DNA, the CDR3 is TGTGCCAGCAGTTCCCCCTATCAGCCCCAGCATTTT. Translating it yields CASSSPYQPQHF.

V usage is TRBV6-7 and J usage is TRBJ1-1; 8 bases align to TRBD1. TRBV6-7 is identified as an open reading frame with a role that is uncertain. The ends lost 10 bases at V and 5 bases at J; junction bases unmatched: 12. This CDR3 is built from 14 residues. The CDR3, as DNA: TGTGCCACCAGCAACTTGGACAGGGCTACTGAAGCTTTCTTT. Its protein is CATSNLDRATEAFF.

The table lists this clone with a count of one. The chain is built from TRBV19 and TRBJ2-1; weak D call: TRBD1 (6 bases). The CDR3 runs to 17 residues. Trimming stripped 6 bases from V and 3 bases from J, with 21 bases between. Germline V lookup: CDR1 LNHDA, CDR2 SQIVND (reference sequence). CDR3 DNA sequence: TGTGCCAGTAGAGATGATCGAAGGGGGTCCCTCTACAATGAGCAGTTCTTC. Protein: CASRDDRRGSLYNEQFF.

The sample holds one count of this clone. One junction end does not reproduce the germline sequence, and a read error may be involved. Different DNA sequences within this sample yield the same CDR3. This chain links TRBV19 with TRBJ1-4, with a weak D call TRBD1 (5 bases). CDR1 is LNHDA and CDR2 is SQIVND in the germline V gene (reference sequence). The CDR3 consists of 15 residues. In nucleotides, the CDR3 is TGTGCCAGTAGTATTGTGGGGGGATCTGGTGAAAAGCTGTTTTTT. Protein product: CASSIVGGSGEKLFF. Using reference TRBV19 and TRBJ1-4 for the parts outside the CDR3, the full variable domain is DGGITQSPKYLFRKEGQNVTLSCEQNLNHDAMYWYRQDPGQGLRLIYYSQIVNDFQKGDIAEGYSVSREKKESFPLTVTSAQKNPTAFYLCASSIVGGSGEKLFFGSGTQLSVL.

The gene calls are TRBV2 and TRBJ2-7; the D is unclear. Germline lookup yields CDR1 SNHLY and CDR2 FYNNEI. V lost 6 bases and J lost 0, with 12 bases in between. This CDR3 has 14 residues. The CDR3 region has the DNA TGTGCCAGCAGGGTTGACGCTAGCTCCTACGAGCAGTACTTC. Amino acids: CASRVDASSYEQYF.

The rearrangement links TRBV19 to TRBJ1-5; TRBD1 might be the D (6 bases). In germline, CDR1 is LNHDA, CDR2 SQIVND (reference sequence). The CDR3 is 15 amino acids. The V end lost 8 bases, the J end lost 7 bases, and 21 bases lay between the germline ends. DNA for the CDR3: TGTGCCAGTTGGCCGGGGAGGGGGTATAACCAGCCCCAGCATTTT. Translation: CASWPGRGYNQPQHF.

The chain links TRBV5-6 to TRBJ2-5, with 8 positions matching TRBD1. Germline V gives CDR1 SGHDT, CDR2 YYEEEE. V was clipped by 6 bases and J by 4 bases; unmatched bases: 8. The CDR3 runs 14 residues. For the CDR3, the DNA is TGTGCCAGCACCCCGGGGACAGGACTAGAGACCCAGTACTTC. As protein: CASTPGTGLETQYF.

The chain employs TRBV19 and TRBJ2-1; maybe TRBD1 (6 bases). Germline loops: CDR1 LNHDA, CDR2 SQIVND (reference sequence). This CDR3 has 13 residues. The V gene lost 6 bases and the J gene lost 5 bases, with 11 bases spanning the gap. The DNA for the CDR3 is TGTGCCAGTAGCCCAGACAGGAACAATGAGCAGTTCTTC. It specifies CASSPDRNNEQFF. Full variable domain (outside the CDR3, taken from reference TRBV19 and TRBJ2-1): DGGITQSPKYLFRKEGQNVTLSCEQNLNHDAMYWYRQDPGQGLRLIYYSQIVNDFQKGDIAEGYSVSREKKESFPLTVTSAQKNPTAFYLCASSPDRNNEQFFGPGTRLTVL.

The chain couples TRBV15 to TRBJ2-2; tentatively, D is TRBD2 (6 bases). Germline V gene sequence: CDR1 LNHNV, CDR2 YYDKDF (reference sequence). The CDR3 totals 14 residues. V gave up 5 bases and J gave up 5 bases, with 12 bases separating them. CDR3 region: CATSVLAGTGELFF. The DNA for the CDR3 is TGTGCCACCAGCGTACTAGCAGGTACCGGGGAGCTGTTTTTT.

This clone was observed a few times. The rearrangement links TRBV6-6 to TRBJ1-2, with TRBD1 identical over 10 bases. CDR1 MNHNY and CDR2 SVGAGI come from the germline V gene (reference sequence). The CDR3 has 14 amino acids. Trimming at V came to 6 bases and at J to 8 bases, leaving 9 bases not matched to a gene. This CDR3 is CASRESGQGDGYTF. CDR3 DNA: TGTGCCAGCAGGGAATCAGGACAGGGGGACGGCTACACCTTC.

The CDR3 loop reads CASSGGQGTNQPQHF. For the CDR3, the DNA is TGCGCCAGCAGTGGAGGACAGGGGACGAATCAGCCCCAGCATTTT. The chain links TRBV10-1 to TRBJ1-5; TRBD1 aligns across 9 bases. The CDR3 totals 15 residues. The trim removed 4 bases at V and 4 bases at J, leaving 5 bases unmatched. From germline, CDR1 is WNHNN and CDR2 SYGVQD (reference sequence).

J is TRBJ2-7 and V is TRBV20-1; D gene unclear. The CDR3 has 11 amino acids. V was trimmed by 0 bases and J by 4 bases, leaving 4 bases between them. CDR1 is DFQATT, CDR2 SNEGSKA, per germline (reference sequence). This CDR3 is CSARDQYEQYF. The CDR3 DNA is TGCAGTGCTAGAGATCAGTACGAGCAGTACTTC.

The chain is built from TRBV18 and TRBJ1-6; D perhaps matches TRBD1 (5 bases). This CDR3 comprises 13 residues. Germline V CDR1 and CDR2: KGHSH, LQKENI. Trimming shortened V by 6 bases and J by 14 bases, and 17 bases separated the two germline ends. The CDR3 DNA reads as TGTGCCAGCTCGACAGATATCTGGATGGCCCTCCACTTT. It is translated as CASSTDIWMALHF.

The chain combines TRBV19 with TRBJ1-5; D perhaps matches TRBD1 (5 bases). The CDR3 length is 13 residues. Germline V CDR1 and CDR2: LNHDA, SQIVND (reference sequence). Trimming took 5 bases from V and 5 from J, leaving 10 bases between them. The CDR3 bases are TGTGCCAGTAGTCCGGACACCTATCAGCCCCAGCATTTT. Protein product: CASSPDTYQPQHF.